This T cell receptor beta chain was recovered during a study of tumor-infiltrating lymphocytes in localized non-small cell lung cancer. Turning to the study itself: Several tumor histologies, both smoking statuses, and some post-neoadjuvant chemotherapy samples were included. Study-wide findings and caveats: T-cell fraction did not differ between immunotypes IM1 and IM2. Different pieces of the same tissue went to different assays, confounding technical variation with intratumor heterogeneity.

Method: immunoSEQ multiplex PCR; TCRdb's copy keeps in-frame clones and lacks some. The profile shows around 15,000 clones, around three quarters of them singletons. As to this clone: Its antigen is currently unknown.

Germline trimming cut 1 base from V and 10 bases from J; bases unmatched to any gene: 9. Germline V lookup: CDR1 LNHNV, CDR2 YYDKDF (reference sequence). This CDR3 contains 16 residues. J is TRBJ2-1 and V is TRBV15, with TRBD2 matching 11 bases. The source is a human donor with non-small cell lung cancer. Sequenced sample: lung tumor tissue. CDR3 protein: CATSRGGSGRAYEQFF. The CDR3 DNA is TGTGCCACCAGCAGAGGTGGTAGCGGGAGGGCATACGAGCAGTTCTTC.